The next 29 T cell receptor beta chains were all read from a single sample in a study of blood T cell repertoires in COVID-19. Clones were read by immunoSEQ multiplex PCR, and TCRdb kept only the in-frame ones, dropping some. Of about 270,000 clones listed, roughly 86% were seen once; the top ten hold over 7.5%. Input material: peripheral blood. All receptors come from a man aged 35 to 55 who had recovered from COVID-19.

This sequence joins TRBV6-8 and TRBJ1-3, with D possibly matching TRBD1 (5 bases). This CDR3 region has 14 residues. Trimming took 3 bases from V and 2 from J, leaving 8 bases between them. CDR1 and CDR2 from the germline V gene are MNHGY and SAAAGT. DNA for the CDR3: TGTGCCAGCAGTTATCTGGGGCCTGGAAACACCATATATTTT. This encodes CASSYLGPGNTIYF.

The chain has TRBV5-1 and TRBJ1-5; D is uncertain. Trimming removed 2 bases at V and 3 bases at J, with 9 bases between. The V gene's germline CDR1 is SGHRS and CDR2 YFSETQ. This CDR3 contains 14 residues. As DNA, the CDR3 is TGCGCCAGCAGCTTTGGACTGCCCAATCAGCCCCAGCATTTT. Translated: CASSFGLPNQPQHF.

J is TRBJ2-7 and V is TRBV27; TRBD1 aligns across 7 bases. CDR3 size: 16 residues. The J segment lost 7 bases and the V segment lost 6 bases, leaving 18 bases of the junction unmatched. Germline V gives CDR1 MNHEY, CDR2 SMNVEV (reference sequence). The DNA for the CDR3 is TGTGCCAGCAGCACCCGCCGGGACAGCTCTAGGGGAGAGCAGTACTTC. Amino acids: CASSTRRDSSRGEQYF.

This chain links TRBV19 with TRBJ1-1; weak D call: TRBD1 (6 bases). Trimming shortened V by 2 bases and J by 9 bases, and 10 bases separated the two germline ends. The CDR3 consists of 12 residues. Germline V gene data show CDR1 as LNHDA and CDR2 as SQIVND (reference sequence). CDR3 loop: CASSITGQKAFF. CDR3 bases: TGTGCCAGTAGTATAACAGGACAGAAAGCTTTCTTT.

This rearrangement joins TRBV10-1 to TRBJ2-2, with D unclear. The CDR3 extends over 13 amino acids. V was shortened by 3 bases and J by 7 bases, with 9 bases between the two germline ends. Germline CDR1 WNHNN, CDR2 SYGVQD (reference sequence). The DNA of the CDR3 is TGCGCCAGCAGTGATCGTCAGGACGGGGAGCTGTTTTTT. It translates to CASSDRQDGELFF.

The chain joins TRBV29-1 to TRBJ1-2, with D maybe TRBD1 (5 bases). The CDR3 loop spans 15 amino acids. V was trimmed by 7 bases and J by 0 bases, leaving 18 bases between them. CDR1 and CDR2 (germline): SQVTM, ANQGSEA. The CDR3 sequence is CSAATGLTSNYGYTF. The CDR3 region has the DNA TGCAGCGCGGCTACGGGACTGACCTCTAACTATGGCTACACCTTC.

V gene TRBV27 combines with J gene TRBJ1-6; 9 positions agree with TRBD1. V shed 6 bases, J shed 9 bases, and the junction held 9 bases outside the gene matches. The CDR3 runs 15 residues. Germline CDR1 MNHEY, CDR2 SMNVEV (reference sequence). The CDR3 DNA reads TGTGCCAGCAGCTCTAGGGACAGGGAAGGTTCACCCCTCCACTTT. Protein product: CASSSRDREGSPLHF.

The rearrangement links TRBV30 to TRBJ2-1, with D unresolved. Trimming cost V 3 bases and J 8 bases, with 8 bases left between them. The V gene's germline CDR1 is GTSNPN and CDR2 SVGIG (reference sequence). The CDR3 totals 11 residues. CDR3 amino acids: CAWSPTDEQFF. In nucleotides, the CDR3 is TGTGCCTGGAGCCCCACGGATGAGCAGTTCTTC.

The V gene is TRBV7-9, the J gene TRBJ2-3; 7 bases map to TRBD1. CDR1 and CDR2 from the germline V gene are SEHNR and FQNEAQ (reference sequence). Germline trimming cut 0 bases from V and 6 bases from J; bases unmatched to any gene: 9. The CDR3 runs to 16 residues. CDR3 in DNA: TGTGCCAGCAGCTTAGCGATAGGGGGCCGGGGTGATACGCAGTATTTT. The encoded protein is CASSLAIGGRGDTQYF.

The chain carries TRBV7-9 and TRBJ1-4, with 7 bases matching TRBD1. Germline CDR1 and CDR2: SEHNR and FQNEAQ (reference sequence). The CDR3 loop spans 14 amino acids. Trimming cost V 6 bases and J 4 bases; bases outside gene matches: 5. CDR3 loop: CASRAGTDNEKLFF. The CDR3 bases are TGTGCCAGCAGGGCCGGGACAGATAATGAAAAACTGTTTTTT.

This clone was counted between two and nine times. The rearrangement uses TRBV7-8 and TRBJ1-1; 8 positions match TRBD1. The CDR3 consists of 15 residues. From germline, CDR1 is SGHVS and CDR2 FQNEAQ. Germline trimming cut 5 bases from V and 3 bases from J; bases unmatched to any gene: 8. The CDR3 here is CASSQDRGFDTEAFF. CDR3 DNA sequence: TGTGCCAGCAGCCAAGACAGGGGCTTTGACACTGAAGCTTTCTTT.

This clone was recorded a few times. The chain uses TRBV2 and TRBJ1-2; 8 nucleotides align to TRBD1. V shed 4 bases and J 7 bases; nucleotides not matched to a gene: 5. The CDR3 has 13 amino acids. Per germline, CDR1 SNHLY and CDR2 FYNNEI. The CDR3, as DNA: TGTGCCAGCAGTGTAGGAGACAGGGGTGGCTACACCTTC. It yields the protein CASSVGDRGGYTF.

This clone has just a few counts. The rearrangement links TRBV14 to TRBJ1-6; perhaps TRBD1 as D (5 bases). V dropped 4 bases and J dropped 3 bases, with 16 bases sitting between them. Germline V CDR1 and CDR2: SGHDN, FVKESK. This CDR3 contains 17 residues. The CDR3 nucleotides are TGTGCCAGCAGCCGGGCGGGGTCCGGGGGCTATAATTCACCCCTCCACTTT. It yields the protein CASSRAGSGGYNSPLHF.

This rearrangement joins TRBV7-3 to TRBJ2-5, with a tentative D call TRBD2 (6 bases). This CDR3 has 13 residues. Germline CDR1 is SGHTA and CDR2 is FQGTGA. The V end lost 5 bases, the J end lost 2 bases, and 9 bases lay between the germline ends. The CDR3 sequence: CASSPGTQETQYF. As DNA, the CDR3 is TGTGCCAGCAGCCCCGGGACTCAAGAGACCCAGTACTTC.

J is TRBJ2-1 and V is TRBV7-7, with 8 positions matching TRBD2. The CDR3 sequence is 15 residues long. Trimming removed 4 bases from V and 7 bases from J; junction bases left unmatched: 9. Germline CDR1 and CDR2: SSHAT and FNYEAQ (reference sequence). The CDR3 sequence is CASSSRPAGENEQFF. Here the CDR3 DNA reads TGTGCCAGCAGCTCCCGGCCAGCGGGGGAAAATGAGCAGTTCTTC.

The chain links TRBV7-2 to TRBJ2-1; tentatively, D is TRBD2 (6 bases). The V gene's germline CDR1 is SGHTA and CDR2 FQGNSA. V lost 3 bases, J lost 4 bases, and 10 bases lay in between. CDR3 length: 14 amino acids. CDR3 loop: CASSLAGPYNEQFF. DNA for the CDR3: TGTGCCAGCAGCTTGGCGGGGCCTTACAATGAGCAGTTCTTC.

The CDR3, as DNA: TGTGCCAGCAGGAAACAGGGTGTCCGGAACACTGAAGCTTTCTTT. Its protein product is CASRKQGVRNTEAFF. The chain is built from TRBV2 and TRBJ1-1; D is possibly TRBD1 (6 bases). This CDR3 contains 15 residues. Trimming removed 6 bases from V and 1 base from J, with 15 bases in between. Germline CDR1 SNHLY, CDR2 FYNNEI.

V and J are TRBV5-1 and TRBJ2-3, with D possibly being TRBD1 (6 bases). Germline CDR1 SGHRS, CDR2 YFSETQ. This CDR3 is 14 amino acids long. V was pared by 4 bases and J by 5 bases, with 14 bases between. The CDR3 nucleotides read TGCGCCAGCAGCGTGGGAACCAGGGGAGATACGCAGTATTTT. Protein: CASSVGTRGDTQYF.

The chain carries TRBV28 and TRBJ2-1; D is uncertain. The V gene's germline CDR1 is MDHEN and CDR2 SYDVKM. V was clipped by 5 bases and J by 0 bases, with 11 bases between them. The CDR3 runs 15 residues. This CDR3 reads CASSILESSYNEQFF. Written as DNA, the CDR3 is TGTGCCAGCAGTATATTAGAAAGCTCCTACAATGAGCAGTTCTTC.

The rearrangement links TRBV7-2 to TRBJ2-5; 7 nucleotides align to TRBD1. The CDR3 covers 13 residues. Germline V gene lookup returns CDR1 SGHTA and CDR2 FQGNSA. Unmatched junction bases numbered 5, after V lost 6 bases and J lost 4 bases. CDR3 in DNA: TGTGCCAGCAGATCGGGACAGCTAGAGACCCAGTACTTC. Translated, it gives CASRSGQLETQYF.

The rearrangement joins TRBV12-3 or TRBV12-4 to TRBJ2-7; TRBD1 matches at 7 bases. The V gene end was trimmed by 5 bases and the J gene end by 4 bases; junction bases not matched to a gene: 5. The CDR3 covers 13 residues. The chain's CDR3 is CASSTHRGYEQYF. DNA of the CDR3: TGTGCCAGCAGTACTCACAGGGGTTACGAGCAGTACTTC.

This clone was observed a handful of times. V usage is TRBV3-1 (or the pseudogene TRBV3-2) and J usage is TRBJ2-5; 9 bases are a match to TRBD2. This CDR3 contains 16 residues. With V trimmed by 0 bases and J by 1 base, 3 bases remained unmatched. Germline values: CDR1 LGHDT, CDR2 YNNKEL (reference sequence). CDR3 nucleotide sequence: TGTGCCAGCAGCCAAGACGAAGCGGGGGGCCAAGAGACCCAGTACTTC. This gives the protein CASSQDEAGGQETQYF.

The V gene is TRBV18, the J gene TRBJ1-5; D may be TRBD1 (5 bases). The ends were cut back, 5 bases at V and 4 bases at J, with 9 bases in the middle. Germline V CDR1 and CDR2: KGHSH, LQKENI. The CDR3 loop spans 13 amino acids. The CDR3 DNA reads as TGTGCCAGCTCAGCGGGGGAAAATCAGCCCCAGCATTTT. As protein: CASSAGENQPQHF. Full variable domain (missing parts from reference TRBV18 and TRBJ1-5): NAGVMQNPRHLVRRRGQEARLRCSPMKGHSHVYWYRQLPEEGLKFMVYLQKENIIDESGMPKERFSAEFPKEGPSILRIQQVVRGDSAAYFCASSAGENQPQHFGDGTRLSIL.

This clone showed up just once. This chain connects TRBV3-1 (or the pseudogene TRBV3-2) to TRBJ2-7, with D possibly being TRBD2 (7 bases). Trimming left V 4 bases short and J 2 bases short, with 21 bases between. Per germline, CDR1 LGHDT and CDR2 YNNKEL (reference sequence). CDR3 length equals 17 residues. The CDR3 here is CASSPFPLGGGAYEQYF. CDR3 nucleotide sequence: TGTGCCAGCAGCCCCTTCCCACTCGGAGGGGGGGCCTACGAGCAGTACTTC.

This rearrangement joins TRBV5-4 to TRBJ2-7; the match to TRBD2 covers 9 bases. Germline trimming cut 1 base from V and 2 bases from J; bases unmatched to any gene: 4. Germline-derived CDR1 and CDR2 are SGHNT and YYREEE (reference sequence). This CDR3 spans 15 amino acids. The CDR3 reads CASSLQGGRAYEQYF. In nucleotides, the CDR3 is TGTGCCAGCAGCTTGCAAGGCGGGAGGGCCTACGAGCAGTACTTC.

The rearrangement uses TRBV19 and TRBJ1-5; 10 positions agree with TRBD1. Unmatched junction bases numbered 2, after V lost 4 bases and J lost 2 bases. The CDR3 spans 15 residues. CDR1 is LNHDA, CDR2 SQIVND, per germline (reference sequence). CDR3 DNA sequence: TGTGCCAGTAGTACCGGGACAGGGGGCAATCAGCCCCAGCATTTT. This codes for CASSTGTGGNQPQHF.

The J gene is TRBJ1-6, the V gene TRBV2, with 7 nucleotides matching TRBD1. Per germline, CDR1 SNHLY and CDR2 FYNNEI. The CDR3 length is 16 residues. J lost 0 bases, V lost 5 bases, and 4 bases had no gene match. The CDR3 DNA reads as TGTGCCAGCAGTTACAGGGGAAACTCCTATAATTCACCCCTCCACTTT. Translation gives CASSYRGNSYNSPLHF.

The chain joins TRBV4-2 to TRBJ1-6; D might be TRBD1 (5 bases). V was pared by 0 bases and J by 10 bases, with 16 bases between. The CDR3 has 16 residues. From germline, CDR1 is LGHNA and CDR2 YNFKEQ. Here the CDR3 DNA reads TGTGCCAGCAGCCAAGATAAAATCCCTAGGGGCTCACCCCTCCACTTT. Residues: CASSQDKIPRGSPLHF.

This chain joins TRBV27 and TRBJ2-1; D not resolved. CDR3 size: 15 residues. With 6 bases removed from V and 0 bases from J, the gap between germline ends came to 12 bases. Germline CDR1 MNHEY, CDR2 SMNVEV (reference sequence). CDR3 DNA sequence: TGTGCCAGCAGCCCACGACAAACCTCCTACAATGAGCAGTTCTTC. Translation: CASSPRQTSYNEQFF.